One and the same sample provided the 17 T cell receptor beta chains below, sequenced in a study of shared clonotypes between healthy human individuals. Some clones are missing from TCRdb's copy, which holds only in-frame ones; the method was immunoSEQ multiplex PCR. The sample has some 1,600,000 clones, approximately 98% seen once. The specimen sequenced was naive CD4+ T cells sorted from blood. Subset here: CD45RA+ positively selected. Every receptor here comes from a man aged 25 to 40 in good health.

The chain joins TRBV10-1 to TRBJ2-7, with D tentatively TRBD1 or TRBD2 (6 bases each). The CDR3 covers 14 residues. V shed 3 bases and J shed 2 bases, with 11 bases lying between them. Germline V CDR1 and CDR2: WNHNN, SYGVQD (reference sequence). CDR3 coding DNA: TGCGCCAGCAGTGATGGGGGGCTCCCCTACGAGCAGTACTTC. Residues: CASSDGGLPYEQYF.

V is TRBV11-2 and J is TRBJ2-7; D might be TRBD1 or TRBD2, each matching 5 bases. Trimming removed 8 bases from V and 6 bases from J, with 17 bases in between. CDR3 length: 13 residues. Germline CDR1 SGHAT, CDR2 FQNNGV. The CDR3 sequence is CASAPGAQSEQYF. Here the CDR3 DNA reads TGTGCCAGCGCGCCCGGGGCCCAGAGCGAGCAGTACTTC.

Written as DNA, the CDR3 is TGTGCCAGTAGTATTCTCGGGACAGGCCTCTCGGAGACCCAGTACTTC. This encodes CASSILGTGLSETQYF. The rearrangement joins TRBV19 to TRBJ2-5; 8 bases are shared with TRBD1. Germline V gene data show CDR1 as LNHDA and CDR2 as SQIVND (reference sequence). V dropped 3 bases and J dropped 5; count of bases not matched to a gene: 11. The CDR3 has 16 amino acids.

This chain links TRBV18 with TRBJ2-1; the D gene is possibly TRBD2 (5 bases). The CDR3 totals 15 residues. Per the germline V gene, CDR1 is KGHSH and CDR2 is LQKENI. The germline V and J ends were trimmed by 2 bases and 5 bases, with 13 bases remaining between them. The CDR3 DNA reads TGTGCCAGCTCACCAGGACGGGGTCGTCACAATGAGCAGTTCTTC. Translating gives CASSPGRGRHNEQFF. The variable domain in full, with the rest retrieved from reference TRBV18 and TRBJ2-1, is NAGVMQNPRHLVRRRGQEARLRCSPMKGHSHVYWYRQLPEEGLKFMVYLQKENIIDESGMPKERFSAEFPKEGPSILRIQQVVRGDSAAYFCASSPGRGRHNEQFFGPGTRLTVL.

The CDR3 protein is CASSPLLGEKNIQYF. As DNA, the CDR3 is TGTGCCAGCTCACCACTGCTGGGGGAAAAAAACATTCAGTACTTC. The gene calls are TRBV18 and TRBJ2-4; perhaps D is TRBD1 or TRBD2 (5 bases each). V gave up 1 base and J gave up 4 bases, with 11 bases separating them. The germline V gene has CDR1 KGHSH and CDR2 LQKENI. The CDR3 loop spans 15 amino acids.

This clone was picked up one time. The J gene is TRBJ2-2, the V gene TRBV30, with a tentative D call TRBD2 (5 bases). Germline CDR1 reads GTSNPN; CDR2 reads SVGIG (reference sequence). Trimming left V 0 bases short and J 1 base short, with 9 bases between. CDR3 size: 15 residues. DNA for the CDR3: TGTGCCTGGAGTGTACGAGGACTGAACACCGGGGAGCTGTTTTTT. It specifies CAWSVRGLNTGELFF.

The DNA of the CDR3 is TGTGCCAGCTCTCTCGGGACTAGCGGGAGCCATGAGCAGTTCTTC. Protein product: CASSLGTSGSHEQFF. This chain connects TRBV18 to TRBJ2-1; 14 bases fit TRBD2. J lost 8 bases, V lost 6 bases, and 6 bases had no gene match. CDR1 KGHSH and CDR2 LQKENI come from the germline V gene. The CDR3 is 15 amino acids.

The chain carries TRBV2 and TRBJ1-1, with D perhaps matching TRBD1 (5 bases). The germline CDR1 and CDR2 sequences are SNHLY and FYNNEI. V lost 3 bases, J lost 7 bases, and 18 bases lay in between. This CDR3 is 15 amino acids long. The CDR3 DNA reads as TGTGCCAGCAGTGACCCTGCAGGGAGGTCCAATGAAGCTTTCTTT. This gives the protein CASSDPAGRSNEAFF.

This clone was counted once. The chain has TRBV11-2 and TRBJ2-7, with 10 bases matching TRBD2. V gave up 5 bases and J gave up 4 bases; unmatched junction bases: 11. This CDR3 has 16 residues. Germline V gene data show CDR1 as SGHAT and CDR2 as FQNNGV. The CDR3 nucleotides read TGTGCCAGCAGCCCCCTCGGGCTAGCGGGAGTATACGAGCAGTACTTC. It specifies CASSPLGLAGVYEQYF.

This sequence joins TRBV19 and TRBJ2-1, with 12 bases that match TRBD2. V gave up 4 bases and J gave up 7 bases; unmatched junction bases: 8. The CDR3 loop spans 16 amino acids. Germline V CDR1 and CDR2: LNHDA, SQIVND (reference sequence). The CDR3 spells CASSTLAGGFSNEQFF. The CDR3 DNA reads as TGTGCCAGTAGTACCCTAGCGGGAGGGTTTTCTAATGAGCAGTTCTTC. The complete variable domain, with remaining parts taken from reference TRBV19 and TRBJ2-1, reads DGGITQSPKYLFRKEGQNVTLSCEQNLNHDAMYWYRQDPGQGLRLIYYSQIVNDFQKGDIAEGYSVSREKKESFPLTVTSAQKNPTAFYLCASSTLAGGFSNEQFFGPGTRLTVL.

The V and J genes are TRBV5-1 and TRBJ2-6; 9 bases are a match to TRBD1. The CDR3 extends over 19 amino acids. Germline V gives CDR1 SGHRS, CDR2 YFSETQ. V lost 4 bases, J lost 0 bases, and 11 bases stayed unmatched. In nucleotides, the CDR3 is TGCGCCAGCAGCGTGATACAGGGGGCCTCGGTCTCTGGGGCCAACGTCCTGACTTTC. It is translated as CASSVIQGASVSGANVLTF.

This clone is a singleton in its sample. The V gene is TRBV4-2, the J gene TRBJ2-1; no definite D call. Deletions cut 0 bases from V and 0 bases from J, with 6 bases between. CDR3 size: 15 residues. CDR1 and CDR2 (germline): LGHNA, YNFKEQ. CDR3 region: CASSQDPVSYNEQFF. The CDR3 DNA reads TGTGCCAGCAGCCAAGACCCAGTCTCCTACAATGAGCAGTTCTTC.

This clone was seen only once. The chain recombines TRBV27 with TRBJ2-1; 11 nucleotides line up with TRBD1. This CDR3 comprises 13 residues. Germline V gene data show CDR1 as MNHEY and CDR2 as SMNVEV (reference sequence). J lost 14 bases, V lost 6 bases, and 9 bases had no gene match. In nucleotides, the CDR3 is TGTGCCAGCAGGTCCGGGACAGGGGGGAGCGAGTTCTTC. This encodes CASRSGTGGSEFF.

The V and J genes are TRBV7-2 and TRBJ2-7, with 7 bases matching TRBD1. V shed 2 bases, J shed 3 bases, and the junction held 7 bases outside the gene matches. CDR1 SGHTA and CDR2 FQGNSA come from the germline V gene. This CDR3 region has 15 residues. The CDR3 here is CASSLRGDSYYEQYF. The CDR3 nucleotides are TGTGCCAGCAGCTTACGTGGGGACAGTTACTACGAGCAGTACTTC.

This sequence joins TRBV7-9 and TRBJ2-1, with a weak D call TRBD2 (8 bases). CDR1 and CDR2 from the germline V gene are SEHNR and FQNEAQ (reference sequence). This CDR3 contains 17 residues. V lost 5 bases and J lost 6, with 23 bases in between. The DNA of the CDR3 is TGTGCCAGCAGCCTAGGTACCATAGCGGGACAGTTCAATGAGCAGTTCTTC. Residues: CASSLGTIAGQFNEQFF.

V gene TRBV28 combines with J gene TRBJ2-1; 13 positions match TRBD2. This CDR3 region has 17 residues. The V segment lost 6 bases and the J segment 4 bases; nucleotides outside the gene matches: 9. Germline CDR1 MDHEN, CDR2 SYDVKM. As DNA, the CDR3 is TGTGCCAGCAGCTCCACTCCGGGACTAGCGGGATACAATGAGCAGTTCTTC. This translates into CASSSTPGLAGYNEQFF.

The chain carries TRBV5-1 and TRBJ2-6, with 13 bases fitting TRBD2. With V trimmed by 0 bases and J by 3 bases, 3 bases remained unmatched. Per germline, CDR1 SGHRS and CDR2 YFSETQ. The CDR3 loop spans 18 amino acids. In DNA, the CDR3 is TGCGCCAGCAGCTTGGGACTAGCGGGAGGCCTTGGGGCCAACGTCCTGACTTTC. Its translation: CASSLGLAGGLGANVLTF.